These 29 T cell receptor beta chains came from one sample sequenced in a study of shared clonotypes between healthy human individuals. Here immunoSEQ multiplex PCR was the method, and the copy in TCRdb shows in-frame clones only, minus some. The data show about 2.3 million clones, 85% to 95% seen once. The sample taken for sequencing was naive CD4+ T cells from PBMCs. Described subset: CD45RA+ positively selected. These receptors were taken from a young man in good health. Some clones in this sample may be carry-over from other donors' samples.

V is TRBV28 and J is TRBJ2-1, with 7 bases aligning to TRBD1. V trimming: 5 bases; J trimming: 1 base; junction bases outside the gene matches: 8. Germline V CDR1 and CDR2: MDHEN, SYDVKM. CDR3 length equals 16 residues. For the CDR3, the DNA is TGTGCCAGCAGTGCTTACAGGGGCCAGTCCTACAATGAGCAGTTCTTC. The encoded protein is CASSAYRGQSYNEQFF. Full variable domain (remainder filled in from reference TRBV28 and TRBJ2-1): DVKVTQSSRYLVKRTGEKVFLECVQDMDHENMFWYRQDPGLGLRLIYFSYDVKMKEKGDIPEGYSVSREKKERFSLILESASTNQTSMYLCASSAYRGQSYNEQFFGPGTRLTVL.

V usage is TRBV27 and J usage is TRBJ2-7; 13 nucleotides agree with TRBD2. The CDR3 has 18 residues. CDR1 is MNHEY, CDR2 SMNVEV, per germline (reference sequence). With 5 bases clipped from V and 4 bases from J, the junction kept 14 bases outside the gene matches. CDR3 sequence reads: CASSPHTRGTSGNYEQYF. The CDR3 nucleotides are TGTGCCAGCAGTCCTCACACCCGAGGGACTAGCGGGAATTACGAGCAGTACTTC.

The V gene is TRBV7-9, the J gene TRBJ2-4; 10 bases fit TRBD2. Germline-derived CDR1 and CDR2 are SEHNR and FQNEAQ (reference sequence). V shed 6 bases and J 7 bases; nucleotides not matched to a gene: 6. The CDR3 contains 14 residues. CDR3 coding DNA: TGTGCCAGCAGGTCGTCTAGCGGGAGCAACATTCAGTACTTC. Its protein product is CASRSSSGSNIQYF.

V gene TRBV7-9 combines with J gene TRBJ1-1; D gene unclear. Per the germline V gene, CDR1 is SEHNR and CDR2 is FQNEAQ (reference sequence). With 1 base removed from V and 1 base from J, the gap between germline ends came to 10 bases. The length of the CDR3 is 15 residues. The CDR3 DNA is TGTGCCAGCAGCTTAGGGGCAGGCCGGAACACTGAAGCTTTCTTT. Protein: CASSLGAGRNTEAFF.

The rearrangement joins TRBV6-5 to TRBJ1-5, with D unresolved. From germline, CDR1 is MNHEY and CDR2 SVGAGI. Trimming removed 2 bases at V and 7 bases at J, with 9 bases between. CDR3 length: 13 residues. The CDR3 loop is CASSYEVPQPQHF. The CDR3 DNA reads TGTGCCAGCAGTTACGAGGTTCCGCAGCCCCAGCATTTT.

This clone was seen a single time. V usage is TRBV5-1 and J usage is TRBJ1-5, with 7 nucleotides matching TRBD1. This CDR3 is built from 14 residues. V lost 5 bases, J lost 5 bases, and 7 bases stayed unmatched. The germline CDR1 and CDR2 sequences are SGHRS and YFSETQ. CDR3 nucleotide sequence: TGCGCCAGCAGGGACAGGCCGGGTGATCAGCCCCAGCATTTT. This gives the protein CASRDRPGDQPQHF.

V gene TRBV19 combines with J gene TRBJ1-1; D gene unclear. In germline, CDR1 is LNHDA, CDR2 SQIVND (reference sequence). This CDR3 has 15 amino acids. V lost 2 bases and J 4 bases, leaving 14 bases between the germline ends. The CDR3 coding sequence is TGTGCCAGTAGTATATTCATTGGGAGAAGCACTGAAGCTTTCTTT. The encoded protein is CASSIFIGRSTEAFF.

V is TRBV9 and J is TRBJ2-7; 15 nucleotides match TRBD2. This CDR3 region has 15 residues. J gave up 6 bases and V 1 base, and 2 bases lay outside the gene matches. The germline gives CDR1 SGDLS, CDR2 YYNGEE. DNA for the CDR3: TGTGCCAGCAGCGTAAGGGGACTAGCGGGAGGCGAGCAGTACTTC. As protein: CASSVRGLAGGEQYF.

As for this clone: This specimen includes other DNA sequences encoding the same CDR3. This chain links TRBV2 with TRBJ2-3, with 8 positions matching TRBD2. CDR1 and CDR2 (germline): SNHLY, FYNNEI. The CDR3 is made up of 13 amino acids. V dropped 9 bases and J dropped 2; count of bases not matched to a gene: 4. The CDR3 protein is CASTSGYTDTQYF. CDR3 nucleotide sequence: TGTGCCAGTACTAGCGGTTACACAGATACGCAGTATTTT. Complete variable domain (other parts from reference TRBV2 and TRBJ2-3): EPEVTQTPSHQVTQMGQEVILRCVPISNHLYFYWYRQILGQKVEFLVSFYNNEISEKSEIFDDQFSVERPDGSNFTLKIRSTKLEDSAMYFCASTSGYTDTQYFGPGTRLTVL.

This clone has a single count. V is TRBV5-1 and J is TRBJ2-1; D might be TRBD2 (5 bases). The germline V gene has CDR1 SGHRS and CDR2 YFSETQ. Between the trimmed V and J ends, which lost 4 bases and 6 bases, there was a span of 17 bases. The CDR3 runs 15 residues. The CDR3 protein is CASSPSMRTLNEQFF. The CDR3 DNA sequence: TGCGCCAGCAGCCCGTCGATGCGGACTCTCAATGAGCAGTTCTTC. The complete variable domain, with remaining parts taken from reference TRBV5-1 and TRBJ2-1, reads KAGVTQTPRYLIKTRGQQVTLSCSPISGHRSVSWYQQTPGQGLQFLFEYFSETQRNKGNFPGRFSGRQFSNSRSEMNVSTLELGDSALYLCASSPSMRTLNEQFFGPGTRLTVL.

The chain links TRBV5-5 to TRBJ1-2; 7 nucleotides align to TRBD1. The junction had 9 bases not matched to a gene; V was cut back by 4 bases and J by 0 bases. CDR1 is SGHKS, CDR2 YYEKEE, per germline (reference sequence). The CDR3 is 16 amino acids. This CDR3 reads CASSLLPQGANYGYTF. The DNA of the CDR3 is TGTGCCAGCAGCCTCTTGCCCCAGGGGGCTAACTATGGCTACACCTTC.

This clone was counted a single time. The V gene is TRBV11-2, the J gene TRBJ2-3, with TRBD2 matching 10 bases. CDR3 length: 17 amino acids. CDR1 is SGHAT, CDR2 FQNNGV, per germline. V dropped 3 bases and J dropped 0; count of bases not matched to a gene: 6. As DNA, the CDR3 is TGTGCCAGCAGCTTGCTTAGCGGGAGGTTTAGCACAGATACGCAGTATTTT. Its protein is CASSLLSGRFSTDTQYF.

The chain has TRBV28 and TRBJ2-7; TRBD2 agrees at 10 bases. CDR3 size: 17 residues. CDR1 MDHEN and CDR2 SYDVKM come from the germline V gene. J gave up 0 bases and V 5 bases, and 10 bases lay outside the gene matches. CDR3 in amino acids: CASSPRGTSADSYEQYF. For the CDR3, the DNA is TGTGCCAGCAGTCCACGGGGGACTAGCGCTGACTCCTACGAGCAGTACTTC.

V is TRBV10-1 and J is TRBJ1-1; 7 nucleotides match TRBD1. Germline V gene sequence: CDR1 WNHNN, CDR2 SYGVQD (reference sequence). The CDR3 runs 14 residues. With 2 bases clipped from V and 4 bases from J, the junction kept 4 bases outside the gene matches. The CDR3 here is CASSEIQGGTEAFF. The CDR3 DNA follows: TGCGCCAGCAGTGAGATCCAGGGGGGCACTGAAGCTTTCTTT.

This rearrangement joins TRBV29-1 to TRBJ2-7, with 8 positions matching TRBD1. CDR3 length: 14 residues. From germline, CDR1 is SQVTM and CDR2 ANQGSEA. Losses at the gene ends were 6 bases for V and 2 bases for J; bases not matched to a gene: 9. The CDR3: CSVLDRGRPYEQYF. The CDR3 DNA follows: TGCAGCGTCCTAGACAGGGGCCGTCCCTACGAGCAGTACTTC.

As to this clone: The same CDR3 is also encoded by other DNA sequences in this sample. The chain is built from TRBV5-1 and TRBJ2-5, with D possibly TRBD2 on 5 matching bases. Trimming shortened V by 0 bases and J by 1 base, and 7 bases separated the two germline ends. The CDR3 runs to 14 residues. CDR1 and CDR2 from the germline V gene are SGHRS and YFSETQ. Here the CDR3 DNA reads TGCGCCAGCAGCTTGGCCGGGATCCAAGAGACCCAGTACTTC. As protein: CASSLAGIQETQYF.

V usage is TRBV5-4 and J usage is TRBJ2-1, with a tentative D call TRBD1 (5 bases). Per the germline V gene, CDR1 is SGHNT and CDR2 is YYREEE (reference sequence). There are 15 residues in the CDR3. Trimming pared 3 bases from V and 2 bases from J, leaving 12 bases between. The CDR3: CASSSDTGTYNEQFF. The CDR3 DNA reads as TGTGCCAGCAGCTCCGACACAGGCACCTACAATGAGCAGTTCTTC.

V is TRBV7-3 and J is TRBJ2-2; D gene ambiguous. In germline, CDR1 is SGHTA, CDR2 FQGTGA. V was clipped by 5 bases and J by 7 bases, with 8 bases between them. The length of the CDR3 is 12 residues. The CDR3 spells CASSHSDGELFF. CDR3 nucleotide sequence: TGTGCCAGCAGCCACAGTGACGGGGAGCTGTTTTTT.

This chain connects TRBV4-3 to TRBJ2-1; D is ambiguous. V dropped 4 bases and J dropped 10 bases, with 14 bases sitting between them. This CDR3 region has 13 residues. CDR1 is LGHNA, CDR2 YSLEER, per germline. This CDR3 reads CASSPEPFGEQFF. The CDR3 nucleotides are TGCGCCAGCAGCCCTGAACCTTTTGGGGAGCAGTTCTTC.

This chain connects TRBV28 to TRBJ2-6, with D perhaps given as TRBD1 or TRBD2 (5 bases each). Germline CDR1 and CDR2: MDHEN and SYDVKM. With 3 bases removed from V and 2 bases from J, the gap between germline ends came to 17 bases. CDR3 size: 18 residues. The CDR3 sequence is CASSFLGTPLPGANVLTF. The CDR3 DNA is TGTGCCAGCAGTTTTCTCGGGACCCCTTTACCTGGGGCCAACGTCCTGACTTTC.

This chain connects TRBV29-1 to TRBJ2-7, with 13 bases matching TRBD2. Germline V gene sequence: CDR1 SQVTM, CDR2 ANQGSEA. This CDR3 is 13 amino acids long. Trimming removed 5 bases from V and 8 bases from J; junction bases left unmatched: 6. This chain's CDR3 is CSVRTSGRGQQYF. The CDR3 region has the DNA TGCAGCGTTCGGACTAGCGGGAGAGGGCAGCAGTACTTC.

The J gene is TRBJ1-1, the V gene TRBV5-1, with a tentative D call TRBD1 (6 bases). V was trimmed by 0 bases and J by 0 bases, leaving 12 bases between them. The germline V gene has CDR1 SGHRS and CDR2 YFSETQ. This CDR3 has 16 residues. The CDR3 DNA reads TGCGCCAGCAGCTTGGGGAAGGGGGAGTTGAACACTGAAGCTTTCTTT. This gives the protein CASSLGKGELNTEAFF.

In DNA form, the CDR3 reads TGTGCCAGCAGGAAGGCAGGGAGCACAGATACGCAGTATTTT. Residues: CASRKAGSTDTQYF. V is TRBV6-1 and J is TRBJ2-3, with D tentatively TRBD1 (5 bases). Between the trimmed V and J ends, which lost 6 bases and 0 bases, there was a span of 10 bases. Germline V CDR1 and CDR2: MNHNS, SASEGT. The CDR3 has 14 residues.

With respect to this clone: This same CDR3 is encoded by further DNA sequences in the sample. The chain couples TRBV9 to TRBJ2-1; no firm D call. The CDR3 consists of 13 residues. The V end was cut by 4 bases, the J end by 2 bases, with 7 bases between. Germline CDR1 reads SGDLS; CDR2 reads YYNGEE. CDR3 DNA: TGTGCCAGCAGCCCCAGAACCTACAATGAGCAGTTCTTC. This gives the protein CASSPRTYNEQFF.

This clone was seen only once. The chain employs TRBV28 and TRBJ1-5; 7 bases line up with TRBD1. Looked up from germline, CDR1 is MDHEN and CDR2 is SYDVKM. V trimming: 6 bases; J trimming: 2 bases; junction bases outside the gene matches: 7. CDR3 length equals 15 residues. DNA for the CDR3: TGTGCCAGCAGCCCAAAAGGACAGGGCAATCAGCCCCAGCATTTT. It yields the protein CASSPKGQGNQPQHF.

This clone has just one count. This chain links TRBV25-1 with TRBJ2-5; TRBD2 agrees at 14 bases. The CDR3 loop spans 17 amino acids. CDR1 MGHDK and CDR2 SYGVNS come from the germline V gene. Germline trimming cut 1 base from V and 10 bases from J; bases unmatched to any gene: 11. The CDR3 reads CASSELGLAGATGIQYF. The CDR3 coding sequence is TGTGCCAGCAGTGAATTGGGACTAGCGGGAGCCACGGGTATCCAGTACTTC.

The chain uses TRBV7-3 and TRBJ2-7, with 11 nucleotides matching TRBD2. The CDR3 consists of 15 residues. The germline V gene has CDR1 SGHTA and CDR2 FQGTGA. V shed 5 bases and J 5 bases; nucleotides not matched to a gene: 8. CDR3 in amino acids: CASSITSGSRNEQYF. In DNA form, the CDR3 reads TGTGCCAGCAGCATTACTAGCGGGAGTAGGAACGAGCAGTACTTC.

The chain uses TRBV28 and TRBJ2-7, with unresolved D. Germline V gene sequence: CDR1 MDHEN, CDR2 SYDVKM. Trimming took 4 bases from V and 4 from J, leaving 14 bases between them. This CDR3 spans 14 amino acids. The CDR3: CASSYRIYGYEQYF. The DNA for the CDR3 is TGTGCCAGCAGTTATCGCATTTACGGATACGAGCAGTACTTC. Based on the CDR3 plus reference TRBV28 and TRBJ2-7, the full variable domain is DVKVTQSSRYLVKRTGEKVFLECVQDMDHENMFWYRQDPGLGLRLIYFSYDVKMKEKGDIPEGYSVSREKKERFSLILESASTNQTSMYLCASSYRIYGYEQYFGPGTRLTVT.

This clone was detected only once. Given a much more abundant clone one base away, this may be a read error. Different DNA sequences within this sample yield the same CDR3. V is TRBV20-1 and J is TRBJ1-1, with no clear D. Trimming took off 6 bases at V and 1 base at J, with 6 bases between the two ends. The CDR3 spans 11 residues. Germline V gives CDR1 DFQATT, CDR2 SNEGSKA (reference sequence). CDR3 residues: CSARQNTEAFF. CDR3 nucleotides: TGCAGTGCCAGACAGAACACTGAAGCTTTCTTT.